The following is a T cell receptor beta chain sequence with its context. CDR3 length: 14 amino acids. Germline values: CDR1 MNHEY, CDR2 SVGEGT. Trimming cost V 3 bases and J 8 bases, with 15 bases left between them. Method: immunoSEQ multiplex PCR; TCRdb's copy keeps in-frame clones and lacks some. The repertoire holds tens of thousands of clones, with roughly nine tenths as singletons. The sample originates from a study of T cell responses to AZD1222 COVID-19 vaccine. The origin of this receptor is an adult who received the AZD1222 COVID-19 vaccine. The sample here was peripheral blood, taken 28 days after the second AZD1222 dose. The chain couples TRBV6-2 or TRBV6-3 to TRBJ2-3, with D perhaps TRBD2 (6 bases). In DNA, the CDR3 is TGTGCCAGCAGTTATTTCGGGGGAGGCGGTACGCAGTATTTT. Protein product: CASSYFGGGGTQYF.